Below are 2 T cell receptor beta chains sequenced from a single sample in a study of early T cells in non-severe SARS-CoV-2 infection. TCRdb fed the 5' RACE reads into MiXCR, producing one record per CDR3 protein. The profile shows about 68,000 distinct CDR3 sequences, over 9% of them singletons. What was sequenced was whole blood. These receptors all stem from an adult who was a healthcare worker with PCR-confirmed SARS-CoV-2 infection or an uninfected control (not recorded which).

This clonotype occurred many times. The CDR3 loop reads CASSRSPSGDFNEQFF. For the CDR3, the DNA is TGTGCCAGCAGCCGGTCCCCTAGCGGGGACTTCAATGAGCAGTTCTTC. The rearrangement uses TRBV7-9 and TRBJ2-1, with 9 positions matching TRBD2. Germline-derived CDR1 and CDR2 are SEHNR and FQNEAQ (reference sequence). V lost 5 bases and J lost 6; bases outside the gene matches: 11. There are 16 residues in the CDR3.

The V and J genes are TRBV6-1 and TRBJ1-3; 7 nucleotides line up with TRBD1. Germline CDR1 is MNHNS and CDR2 is SASEGT. This CDR3 is 15 amino acids long. With V trimmed by 8 bases and J by 0 bases, 7 bases remained unmatched. The CDR3 loop is CASVGTANSGNTIYF. The CDR3 DNA sequence: TGTGCCAGCGTGGGGACAGCGAACTCTGGAAACACCATATATTTT.